This record concerns one TCR beta chain sequence. The antigen it binds to is not known. No base quality values were provided; no much bigger clone lies one nucleotide off. This specimen belongs to a study of CD8+CD57+ T cells in acquired aplastic anemia (dated by TCRdb to 2016 to 2018). About the study as a whole: DNA extracted from sorted CD4+ and CD8+ cells had a mean of about 3 ug, with a range of roughly 0.17 to 30 ug. Healthy donor samples averaged roughly 9.8 million reads for CD4+ and fewer than 12 million for CD8+ cells. What the research found in general, with its limitations: Between patients and healthy controls, no significant difference in CD8+ Simpson's diversity was found (P=0.060). Although roughly 30 CD8+ CDR3 sequences were shared by patients and controls, these sequences appeared highly expressed in patients and within the immunodominant clones of patients.

Profiling of TCR beta VDJ combinations and CDR3 sequences used genomic DNA as the template. An Illumina HiSeq 2000 was used for TCR repertoire sequencing. Concerning the study's data processing: TRBV/TRBJ rearrangement plots, CDR3 size and DJ length profiles, and Simpson's diversity index were used to assess repertoires. The most abundant DNA sequence in the deep sequencing data was defined as the immunodominant clone. CDR3 amino acid sequences were checked for sharing between subjects and were compared against published repertoires and the VDJdb database. The raw public data were reprocessed by TCRdb itself: fastp quality trimming at Q25, MiXCR clonotype calling, in-frame beta chains only. Duplicate CDR3 protein sequences are folded into a single record with the most common DNA and genes. TCRdb, not the original authors, processed these V and J calls. In this sample the table shows approximately 160,000 distinct CDR3 sequences, around 40% of which occur a single time. The ten biggest clones cover approximately 1% of the sample.

From the germline V gene, CDR1 is KGHDR and CDR2 is SFDVKD. V gives up 1 base and J gives up 2 bases, and the segment between their germline ends measures 7 bases. The CDR3 holds 14 amino acids from the cysteine to the phenylalanine. Of all the DNA, just the CDR3 is kept, 42 bases in frame from base 1. In the study, sorted CD4+ and CD8+ blood T cells from patients with severe aplastic anemia and from healthy subjects underwent deep sequencing of TCR repertoires. Ficoll-Paque density gradient centrifugation was used to isolate peripheral blood mononuclear cells. CD4+ and CD8+ T cells were sorted by FACS or magnetic beads before DNA extraction.

The V gene is TRBV24-1 and the J gene is TRBJ1-2; the D gene cannot be named for sure. The TCR comes from a human donor in good health. Specimen: sorted CD4+, CD8+, or CD8+CD57+ T cells (not recorded which) from PBMCs. The nucleotide sequence is TGTGCCACCAGTGATTTTAACCAGAACTATGGCTACACCTTC. Its product reads: CATSDFNQNYGYTF.